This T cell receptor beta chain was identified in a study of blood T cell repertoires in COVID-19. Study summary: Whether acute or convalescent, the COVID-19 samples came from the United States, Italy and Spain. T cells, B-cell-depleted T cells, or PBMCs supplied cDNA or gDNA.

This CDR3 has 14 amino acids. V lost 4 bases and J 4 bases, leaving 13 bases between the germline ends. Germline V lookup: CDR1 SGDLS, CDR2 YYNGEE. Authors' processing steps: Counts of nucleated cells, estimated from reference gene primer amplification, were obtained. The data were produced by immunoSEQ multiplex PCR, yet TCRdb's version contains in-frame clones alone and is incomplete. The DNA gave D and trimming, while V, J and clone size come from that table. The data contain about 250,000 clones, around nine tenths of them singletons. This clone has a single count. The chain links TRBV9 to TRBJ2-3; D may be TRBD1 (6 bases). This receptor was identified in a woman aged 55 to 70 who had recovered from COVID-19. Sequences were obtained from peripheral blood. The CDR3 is CASSPGHRADTQYF. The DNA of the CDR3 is TGTGCCAGCAGCCCGGGACACAGGGCAGATACGCAGTATTTT.